The present TCR beta chain was sequenced within a study of blood T cells in healthy people across ages. Sample-barcoded 5' priming and a J-beta primer mix drove a second PCR of about 6 to 12 cycles. Each cDNA molecule was tagged by a template-switch adaptor with 12 random nucleotides. TCRdb fed the 5' RACE reads into MiXCR, producing one record per CDR3 protein. Seen here are over 700,000 distinct CDR3 sequences, less than 70% observed once, and the top ten hold around 40%. The CDR3 extends over 12 amino acids. Germline V gene data show CDR1 as ENHRY and CDR2 as SYGVKD. Trimming removed 4 bases from V and 7 bases from J, with 7 bases in between. Findings of the study overall: The study found TCR beta diversity correlated strongly with naive T cell percentage.

Each donor's blood draw was around 9.2 milliliters of peripheral blood. Turning to this clonotype: What it binds is not known.

This sequence originates from a man at least 80 years old in good health. Input material: blood. The J gene is TRBJ2-2, the V gene TRBV10-3; no reliable D call. The CDR3 nucleotides are TGTGCCATCAGTGGAGTTTACGGGGAGCTGTTTTTT. It is translated as CAISGVYGELFF.